This TCR beta chain was identified during a study of response to subunit inactivated influenza vaccine. General study points: It was the authors' suggestion that each seasonal influenza vaccination recruits few new T cells.

Trimming at V came to 4 bases and at J to 5 bases, leaving 8 bases not matched to a gene. This CDR3 contains 15 residues. The germline CDR1 and CDR2 sequences are KGHDR and SFDVKD. Remarks on this clonotype: The antigen remains unidentified.

TCRdb re-derived calls from the RT-PCR reads in MiXCR, one entry per CDR3 protein. Of hundreds of thousands of distinct CDR3 sequences listed, around 14% were seen once; the top ten hold 6.5% to 8.5%. This TCR was recovered from a man between 45 and 60 years old who received an inactivated influenza vaccine. J is TRBJ2-5 and V is TRBV24-1, with 8 nucleotides matching TRBD1. The input for sequencing was PBMCs from blood, taken around two weeks before vaccination. The CDR3 is CATSETGGYGETQYF. CDR3 nucleotide sequence: TGTGCCACCAGTGAAACAGGGGGATATGGTGAGACCCAGTACTTC.